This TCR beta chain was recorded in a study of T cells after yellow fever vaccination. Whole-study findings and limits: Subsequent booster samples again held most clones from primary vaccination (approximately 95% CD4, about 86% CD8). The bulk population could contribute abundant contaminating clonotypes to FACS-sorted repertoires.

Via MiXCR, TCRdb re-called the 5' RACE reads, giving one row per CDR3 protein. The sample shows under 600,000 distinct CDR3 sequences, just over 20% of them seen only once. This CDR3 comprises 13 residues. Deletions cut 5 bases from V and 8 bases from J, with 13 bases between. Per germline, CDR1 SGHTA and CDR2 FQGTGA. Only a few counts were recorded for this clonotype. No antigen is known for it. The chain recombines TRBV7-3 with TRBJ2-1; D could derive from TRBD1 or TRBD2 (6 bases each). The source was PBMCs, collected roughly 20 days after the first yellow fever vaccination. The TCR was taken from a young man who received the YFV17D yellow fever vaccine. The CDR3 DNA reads TGTGCCAGCAGCGTTTTAGGGGGGCATGAGCAGTTCTTC. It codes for CASSVLGGHEQFF.